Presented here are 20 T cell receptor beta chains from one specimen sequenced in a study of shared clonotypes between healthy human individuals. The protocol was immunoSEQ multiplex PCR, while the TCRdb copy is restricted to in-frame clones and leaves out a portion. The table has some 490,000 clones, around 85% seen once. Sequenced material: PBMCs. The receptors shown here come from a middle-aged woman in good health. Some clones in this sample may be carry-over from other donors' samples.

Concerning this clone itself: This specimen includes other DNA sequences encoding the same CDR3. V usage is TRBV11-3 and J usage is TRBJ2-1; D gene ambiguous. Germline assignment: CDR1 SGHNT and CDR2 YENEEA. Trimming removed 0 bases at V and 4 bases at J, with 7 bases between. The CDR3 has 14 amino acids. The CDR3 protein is CASSLDRSYNEQFF. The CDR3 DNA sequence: TGTGCCAGCAGCTTAGACAGGTCTTACAATGAGCAGTTCTTC.

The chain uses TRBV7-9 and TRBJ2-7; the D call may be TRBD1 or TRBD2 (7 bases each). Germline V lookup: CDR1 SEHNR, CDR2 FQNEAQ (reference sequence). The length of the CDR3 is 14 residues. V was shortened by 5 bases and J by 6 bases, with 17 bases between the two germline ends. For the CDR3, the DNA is TGTGCCAGCAGCCAAGGGGGGGCAGGGGGCGAGCAGTACTTC. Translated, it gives CASSQGGAGGEQYF.

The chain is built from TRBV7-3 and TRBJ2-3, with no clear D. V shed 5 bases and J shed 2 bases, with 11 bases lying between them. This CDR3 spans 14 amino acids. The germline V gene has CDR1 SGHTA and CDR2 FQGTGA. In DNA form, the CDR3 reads TGTGCCAGCAGCCCTACCAGCTCCACAGATACGCAGTATTTT. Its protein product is CASSPTSSTDTQYF.

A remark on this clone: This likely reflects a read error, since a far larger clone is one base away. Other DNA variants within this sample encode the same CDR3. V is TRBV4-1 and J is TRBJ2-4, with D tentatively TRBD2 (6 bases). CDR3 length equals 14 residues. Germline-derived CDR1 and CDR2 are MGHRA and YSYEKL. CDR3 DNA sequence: TGCGCTAGCAGCCAAGCGGGAGCCAAAAACATTCAGTACTTC. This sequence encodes CASSQAGAKNIQYF.

Here the CDR3 DNA reads TGTGCCAGCAGCACCCGGACCAACTCTGGAAACACCATATATTTT. It encodes CASSTRTNSGNTIYF. The gene calls are TRBV5-4 and TRBJ1-3; no clear D gene. Germline-derived CDR1 and CDR2 are SGHNT and YYREEE (reference sequence). The CDR3 is 15 amino acids. V was clipped by 4 bases and J by 0 bases, with 11 bases between them.

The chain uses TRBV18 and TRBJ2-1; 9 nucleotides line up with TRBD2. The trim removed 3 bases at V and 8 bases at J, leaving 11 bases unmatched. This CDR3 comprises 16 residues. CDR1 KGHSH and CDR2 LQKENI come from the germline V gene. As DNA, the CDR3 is TGTGCCAGCTCACCCCTCGCGGGAGGGCCTTTAGATGAGCAGTTCTTC. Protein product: CASSPLAGGPLDEQFF.

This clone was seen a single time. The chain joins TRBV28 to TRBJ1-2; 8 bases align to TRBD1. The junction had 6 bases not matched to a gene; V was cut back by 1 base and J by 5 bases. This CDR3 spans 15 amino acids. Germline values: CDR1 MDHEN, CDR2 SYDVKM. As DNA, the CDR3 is TGTGCCAGCAGTTTATCCGGACAGGGTATATATGGCTACACCTTC. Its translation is CASSLSGQGIYGYTF.

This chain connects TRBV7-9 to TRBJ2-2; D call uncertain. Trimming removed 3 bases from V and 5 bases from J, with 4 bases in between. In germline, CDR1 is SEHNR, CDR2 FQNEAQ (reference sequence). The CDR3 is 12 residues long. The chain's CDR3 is CASSFQTGELFF. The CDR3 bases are TGTGCCAGCAGCTTTCAAACCGGGGAGCTGTTTTTT. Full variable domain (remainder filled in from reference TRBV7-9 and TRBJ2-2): DTGVSQNPRHKITKRGQNVTFRCDPISEHNRLYWYRQTLGQGPEFLTYFQNEAQLEKSRLLSDRFSAERPKGSFSTLEIQRTEQGDSAMYLCASSFQTGELFFGEGSRLTVL.

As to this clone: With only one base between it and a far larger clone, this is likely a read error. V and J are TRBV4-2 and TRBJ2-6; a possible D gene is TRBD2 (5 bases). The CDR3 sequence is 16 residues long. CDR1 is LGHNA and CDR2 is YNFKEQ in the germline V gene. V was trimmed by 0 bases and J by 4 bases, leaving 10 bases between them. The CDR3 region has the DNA TGTGCCAGCAGCCAAGATATAGGGAGCGGGGCCAACGTCCTGACTTTC. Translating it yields CASSQDIGSGANVLTF.

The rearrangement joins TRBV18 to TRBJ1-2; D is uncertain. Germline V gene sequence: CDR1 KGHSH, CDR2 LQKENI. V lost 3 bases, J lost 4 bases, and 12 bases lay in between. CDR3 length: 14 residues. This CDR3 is CASSPLEQSYGYTF. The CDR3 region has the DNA TGTGCCAGCTCACCCTTAGAGCAGTCCTATGGCTACACCTTC.

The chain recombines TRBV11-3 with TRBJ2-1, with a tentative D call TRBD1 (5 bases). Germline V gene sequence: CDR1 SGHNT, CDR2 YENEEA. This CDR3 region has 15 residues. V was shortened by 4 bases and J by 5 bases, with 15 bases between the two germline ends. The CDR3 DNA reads TGTGCCAGCAGCTCGAATAGGACACGCAACAATGAGCAGTTCTTC. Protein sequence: CASSSNRTRNNEQFF.

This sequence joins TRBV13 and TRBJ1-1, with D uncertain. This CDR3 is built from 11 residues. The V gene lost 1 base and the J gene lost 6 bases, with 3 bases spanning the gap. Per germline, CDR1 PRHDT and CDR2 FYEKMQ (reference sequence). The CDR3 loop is CASSLVSEAFF. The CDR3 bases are TGTGCCAGCAGCTTAGTGTCTGAAGCTTTCTTT.

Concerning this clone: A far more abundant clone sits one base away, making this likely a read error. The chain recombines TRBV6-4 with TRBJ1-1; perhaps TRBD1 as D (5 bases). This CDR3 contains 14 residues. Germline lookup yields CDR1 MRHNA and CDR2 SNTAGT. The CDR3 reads CACSEATGSPEAFF. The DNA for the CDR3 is TGTGCCTGCAGTGAGGCAACAGGTTCCCCTGAAGCTTTCTTT.

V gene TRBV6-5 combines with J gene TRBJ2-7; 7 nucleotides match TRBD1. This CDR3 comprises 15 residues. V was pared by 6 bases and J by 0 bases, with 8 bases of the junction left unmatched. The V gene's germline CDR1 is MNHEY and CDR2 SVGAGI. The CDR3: CASRTDRRSSYEQYF. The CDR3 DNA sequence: TGTGCCAGCAGAACGGACAGGCGGAGCTCCTACGAGCAGTACTTC.

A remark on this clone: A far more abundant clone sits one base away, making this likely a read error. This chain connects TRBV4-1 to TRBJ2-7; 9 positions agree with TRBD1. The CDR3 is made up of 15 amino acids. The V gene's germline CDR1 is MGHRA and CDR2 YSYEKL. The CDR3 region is CANSQGGTGWDEQYF. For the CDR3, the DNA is TGCGCCAACAGCCAAGGCGGGACAGGGTGGGACGAGCAGTACTTC.

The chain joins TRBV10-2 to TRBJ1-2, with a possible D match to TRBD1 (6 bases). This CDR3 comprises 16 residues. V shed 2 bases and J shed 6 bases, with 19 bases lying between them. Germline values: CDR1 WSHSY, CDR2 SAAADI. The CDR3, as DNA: TGCGCCAGCAGTGAGCCAGGACAGAACCTAGGCAATGGCTACACCTTC. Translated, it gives CASSEPGQNLGNGYTF.

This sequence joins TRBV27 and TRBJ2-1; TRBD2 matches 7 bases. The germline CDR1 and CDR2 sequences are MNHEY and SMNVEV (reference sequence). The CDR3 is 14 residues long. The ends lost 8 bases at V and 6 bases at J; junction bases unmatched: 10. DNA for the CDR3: TGTGCCAGCTATTCAAAACCGGGGGGCAATGAGCAGTTCTTC. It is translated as CASYSKPGGNEQFF.

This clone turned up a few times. The CDR3 loop reads CASSYGRGNEQFF. The CDR3 region has the DNA TGTGCCAGCAGTTACGGCCGGGGAAATGAGCAGTTCTTC. The chain couples TRBV6-6 to TRBJ2-1; possible D gene TRBD2, 5 bases. The germline gives CDR1 MNHNY, CDR2 SVGAGI (reference sequence). The ends were cut back, 2 bases at V and 7 bases at J, with 9 bases in the middle. This CDR3 contains 13 residues.

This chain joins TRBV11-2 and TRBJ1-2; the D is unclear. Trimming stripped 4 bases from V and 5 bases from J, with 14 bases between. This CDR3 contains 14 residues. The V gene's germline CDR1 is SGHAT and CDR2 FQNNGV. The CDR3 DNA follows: TGTGCCAGCAGCTCCTACAGAGCACCTTATGGCTACACCTTC. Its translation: CASSSYRAPYGYTF.

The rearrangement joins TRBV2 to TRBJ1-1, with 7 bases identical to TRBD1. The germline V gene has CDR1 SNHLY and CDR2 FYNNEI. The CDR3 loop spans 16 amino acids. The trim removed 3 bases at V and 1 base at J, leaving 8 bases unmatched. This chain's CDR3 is CASSDSDDRANTEAFF. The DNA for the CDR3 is TGTGCCAGCAGTGATTCCGACGACAGGGCGAACACTGAAGCTTTCTTT.